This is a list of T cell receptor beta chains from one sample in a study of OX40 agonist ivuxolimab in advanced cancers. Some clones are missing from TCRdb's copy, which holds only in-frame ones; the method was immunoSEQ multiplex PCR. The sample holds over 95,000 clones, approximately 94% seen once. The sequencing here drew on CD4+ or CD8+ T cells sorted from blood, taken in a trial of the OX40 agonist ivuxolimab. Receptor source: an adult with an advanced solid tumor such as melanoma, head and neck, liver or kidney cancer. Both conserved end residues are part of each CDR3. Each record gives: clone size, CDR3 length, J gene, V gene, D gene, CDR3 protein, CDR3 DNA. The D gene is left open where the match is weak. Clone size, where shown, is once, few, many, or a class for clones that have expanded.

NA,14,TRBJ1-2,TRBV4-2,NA,CASSQEDSAYGYTF,TGTGCCAGCAGCCAGGAGGACAGTGCCTATGGCTACACCTTC
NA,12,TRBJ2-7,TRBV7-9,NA,CASSFLAFEQYF,TGTGCCAGCAGCTTCCTGGCTTTTGAGCAGTACTTC
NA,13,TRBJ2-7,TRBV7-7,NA,CASSSGPLYEQYF,TGTGCCAGCAGCTCAGGGCCACTGTACGAGCAGTACTTC
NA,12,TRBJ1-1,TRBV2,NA,CASRGVNTEAFF,TGTGCCAGCAGGGGAGTGAACACTGAAGCTTTCTTT
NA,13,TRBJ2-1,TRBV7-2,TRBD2,CASSQTTSAEQFF,TGTGCCAGCAGCCAAACTACTAGCGCCGAGCAGTTCTTC
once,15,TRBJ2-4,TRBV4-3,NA,CASSQDVGLANIQYF,TGCGCCAGCAGCCAAGATGTCGGCTTAGCAAACATTCAGTACTTC
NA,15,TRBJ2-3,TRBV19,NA,CASSMMVAGGDTQYF,TGTGCCAGTAGTATGATGGTGGCCGGTGGAGATACGCAGTATTTT
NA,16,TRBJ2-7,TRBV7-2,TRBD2,CASSSTLAGGTYEQYF,TGTGCCAGCAGCTCAACTCTAGCGGGGGGTACCTACGAGCAGTACTTC
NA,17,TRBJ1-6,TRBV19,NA,CASSIGLSVKGQSPLHF,TGTGCCAGTAGTATTGGGCTTTCGGTGAAGGGTCAATCACCCCTCCACTTT
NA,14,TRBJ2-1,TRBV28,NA,CASSFRGPNNEQFF,TGTGCCAGCAGTTTTCGGGGCCCGAACAATGAGCAGTTCTTC
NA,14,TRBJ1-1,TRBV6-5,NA,CASSKGRYLTEAFF,TGTGCCAGCAGTAAGGGACGGTATCTGACTGAAGCTTTCTTT
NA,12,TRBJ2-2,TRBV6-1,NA,CASSPPAGELFF,TGTGCCAGCAGTCCCCCGGCCGGGGAGCTGTTTTTT
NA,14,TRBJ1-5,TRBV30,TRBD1,CAWGGQPGNQPQHF,TGTGCCTGGGGGGGACAGCCAGGGAATCAGCCCCAGCATTTT
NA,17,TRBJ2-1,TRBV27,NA,CASSPLEDRWGANEQFF,TGTGCCAGCAGTCCGCTAGAAGACAGGTGGGGGGCAAATGAGCAGTTCTTC
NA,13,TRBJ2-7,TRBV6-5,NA,CASSYGTIYEQYF,TGTGCCAGCAGTTACGGGACGATCTACGAGCAGTACTTC
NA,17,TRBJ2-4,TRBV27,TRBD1,CASSPGGRNFDKNIQYF,TGTGCCAGCAGTCCAGGGGGAAGGAATTTTGACAAAAACATTCAGTACTTC
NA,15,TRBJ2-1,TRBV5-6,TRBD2,CASSWSSGGYNEQFF,TGTGCCAGCAGCTGGTCTAGCGGGGGCTACAATGAGCAGTTCTTC
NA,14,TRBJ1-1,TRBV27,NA,CASSSSGTNTEAFF,TGTGCCAGCAGCAGCTCGGGGACGAACACTGAAGCTTTCTTT
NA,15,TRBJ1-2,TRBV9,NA,CASSVDWKASYGYTF,TGTGCCAGCAGCGTAGACTGGAAAGCGTCCTATGGCTACACCTTC
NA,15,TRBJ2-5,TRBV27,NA,CASSLSTGNQETQYF,TGTGCCAGCAGTTTATCTACAGGGAACCAAGAGACCCAGTACTTC
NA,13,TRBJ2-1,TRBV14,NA,CASSPLSYNEQFF,TGTGCCAGCAGCCCCCTTTCCTACAATGAGCAGTTCTTC
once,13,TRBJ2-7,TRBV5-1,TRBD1,CASSWGQGNEQYF,TGCGCCAGCAGCTGGGGACAGGGGAACGAGCAGTACTTC
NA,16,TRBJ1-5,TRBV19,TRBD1,CASSIERGQINQPQHF,TGTGCCAGTAGTATAGAAAGGGGACAGATTAATCAGCCCCAGCATTTT
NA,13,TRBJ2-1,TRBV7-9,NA,CASSLESANEQFF,TGTGCCAGCAGCTTAGAGAGCGCCAATGAGCAGTTCTTC
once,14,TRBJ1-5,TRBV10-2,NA,CASSESGVNQPQHF,TGCGCCAGCAGTGAGTCTGGGGTAAATCAGCCCCAGCATTTT
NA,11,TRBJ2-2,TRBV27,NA,CASSWAGELFF,TGTGCCAGCAGCTGGGCCGGGGAGCTGTTTTTT
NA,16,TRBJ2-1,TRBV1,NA,CTSSLGTSGDYNEQFF,TGCACCAGCAGCTTGGGGACTAGCGGGGACTACAATGAGCAGTTCTTC
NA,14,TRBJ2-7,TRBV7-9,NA,CASSLPGLGYEQYF,TGTGCCAGCAGCTTACCGGGACTGGGGTACGAGCAGTACTTC
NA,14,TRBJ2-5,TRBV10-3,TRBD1,CAISEVGDSETQYF,TGTGCCATCAGTGAAGTGGGGGACAGTGAGACCCAGTACTTC
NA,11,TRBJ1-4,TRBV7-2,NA,CASSLSEKLFF,TGTGCCAGCAGCTTAAGTGAAAAACTGTTTTTT
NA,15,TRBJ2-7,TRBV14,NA,CASSHLAVDSYEQYF,TGTGCCAGCAGCCATCTAGCAGTGGACTCCTACGAGCAGTACTTC
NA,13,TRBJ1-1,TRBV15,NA,CATSGGVNTEAFF,TGTGCCACCAGCGGGGGCGTGAACACTGAAGCTTTCTTT
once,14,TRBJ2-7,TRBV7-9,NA,CASSFGGRIYEQYF,TGTGCCAGCAGCTTTGGGGGGCGGATATACGAGCAGTACTTC
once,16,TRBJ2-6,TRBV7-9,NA,CASLEREGSGANVLTF,TGTGCCAGTCTGGAACGGGAAGGATCTGGGGCCAACGTCCTGACTTTC